This T cell receptor (beta chain) originates from a study of OX40 agonist ivuxolimab in advanced cancers. The overall study: Participants averaged 60 years of age (range about 23 to 80) and were 82.7% male. Study-level results: By week 6 at 0.1 to 3.0 mg/kg, blood CD4+ and CD8+ T cells had expanded clonally. Expanded clones belonging to CD8+ T cells outnumbered, on average, those of CD4+. Also present in some nonresponders was a low level of normalized T-cell clonal expansion.

Comment on this clone: Its antigen is undetermined.

The repertoire was sequenced with immunoSEQ multiplex PCR; TCRdb's copy has only in-frame clones and lacks some. The data contain about 61,000 clones, approximately 90% of them singletons. V lost 6 bases and J 2 bases, leaving 19 bases between the germline ends. The CDR3 covers 16 residues. Germline CDR1 and CDR2: SGHRS and YFSETQ. The source material was CD4+ or CD8+ T cells sorted from blood, sampled in a trial of the OX40 agonist ivuxolimab. The clonotype comes from an adult with an advanced solid tumor such as melanoma, head and neck, liver or kidney cancer. The chain recombines TRBV5-1 with TRBJ2-3; D unresolved. DNA for the CDR3: TGCGCCAGCACCCGAGCCCCCTCAGCATACACAGATACGCAGTATTTT. It translates to CASTRAPSAYTDTQYF.